This T cell receptor beta chain appears in the sequencing data of a study of blood T cell repertoires in COVID-19. A single count supports this clone. Trimming at V came to 0 bases and at J to 5 bases, leaving 6 bases not matched to a gene. Germline V CDR1 and CDR2: LNHNV, YYDKDF (reference sequence). CDR3 length: 15 residues. Sequenced by immunoSEQ multiplex PCR; TCRdb stores in-frame clones only, minus some. The table has some 120,000 clones, 70% to 90% seen once. The J gene is TRBJ1-1, the V gene TRBV15; 7 bases match TRBD1. The receptor comes from a man aged 35-49 years with acute or convalescent COVID-19. The sample consisted of peripheral blood. The DNA of the CDR3 is TGTGCCACCAGCAGAGATCGAGCAGGGGGAACTGAAGCTTTCTTT. This translates into CATSRDRAGGTEAFF. Full variable domain (remainder filled in from reference TRBV15 and TRBJ1-1): DAMVIQNPRYQVTQFGKPVTLSCSQTLNHNVMYWYQQKSSQAPKLLFHYYDKDFNNEADTPDNFQSRRPNTSFCFLDIRSPGLGDTAMYLCATSRDRAGGTEAFFGQGTRLTVV.